The clone carrying this T cell receptor (beta chain) occurred many times. Germline lookup yields CDR1 MNHNY and CDR2 SVGAGI (reference sequence). The CDR3 loop spans 13 amino acids. Trimming shortened V by 5 bases and J by 8 bases, and 15 bases separated the two germline ends. The data were obtained in a study of CD8 T cells in ankylosing spondylitis. Quantitative 5'-RACE with molecular barcodes was used to make the TCR beta libraries. TCRdb redid the calling of the 5' RACE reads with MiXCR, one entry per CDR3 protein. Of 45,000 to 65,000 distinct CDR3 sequences listed, 6.5% to 9% are singletons. The chain links TRBV6-6 to TRBJ1-2; unclear D gene. The sequence derives from a female donor with ankylosing spondylitis or in good health (not recorded which). The specimen sequenced was blood, either unsorted or a sorted T cell fraction (not recorded which). The chain's CDR3 is CASSALYGRGYTF. The CDR3 nucleotides are TGTGCCAGCAGTGCCCTTTACGGGAGGGGCTACACCTTC.